This record covers a single T cell receptor (beta chain). The sample belongs to a study of cytomegalovirus exposure and HLA in healthy donors. CDR3 size: 14 residues. The germline V gene has CDR1 MNHEY and CDR2 SMNVEV (reference sequence). The trim removed 5 bases at V and 4 bases at J, leaving 4 bases unmatched. Researchers ran the PCR with 60 Vbeta and 13 Jbeta primers. The repertoire was sequenced with immunoSEQ multiplex PCR; TCRdb's copy has only in-frame clones and lacks some. Of about 150,000 clones listed, approximately 80% are singletons. This TCR derives from a middle-aged woman in good health and CMV-seropositive. The rearrangement links TRBV27 to TRBJ2-7; 11 bases fit TRBD2. The specimen was PBMCs. DNA of the CDR3: TGTGCCAGCAGTCCTAGCGGGGGGTGGTACGAGCAGTACTTC. It encodes CASSPSGGWYEQYF.